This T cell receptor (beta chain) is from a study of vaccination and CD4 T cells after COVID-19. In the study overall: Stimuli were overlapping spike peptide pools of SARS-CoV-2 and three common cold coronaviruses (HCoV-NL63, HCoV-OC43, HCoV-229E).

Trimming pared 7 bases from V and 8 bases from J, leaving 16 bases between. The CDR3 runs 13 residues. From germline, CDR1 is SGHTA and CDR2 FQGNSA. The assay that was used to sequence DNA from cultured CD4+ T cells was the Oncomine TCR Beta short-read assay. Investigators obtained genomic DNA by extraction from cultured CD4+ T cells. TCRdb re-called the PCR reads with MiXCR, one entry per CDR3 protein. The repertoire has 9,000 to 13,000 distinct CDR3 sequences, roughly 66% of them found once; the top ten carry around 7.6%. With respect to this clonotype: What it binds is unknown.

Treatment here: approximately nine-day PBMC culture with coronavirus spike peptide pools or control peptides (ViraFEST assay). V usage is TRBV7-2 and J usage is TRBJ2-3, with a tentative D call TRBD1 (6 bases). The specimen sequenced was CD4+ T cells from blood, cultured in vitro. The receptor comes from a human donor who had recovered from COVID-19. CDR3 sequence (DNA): TGTGCCAGCACCCAGGGGACCTGGGGTACGCAGTATTTT. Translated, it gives CASTQGTWGTQYF.